The source of this TCR beta chain is a study of cytotoxic CD8 clonotypes in ibrutinib-treated CLL. About the research overall: By median around 69 months, approximately twelve had progressed and about 14 stayed remitted; responses had been 2 complete and around 24 partial.

V was shortened by 4 bases and J by 8 bases, with 15 bases between the two germline ends. CDR3 length equals 14 residues. From germline, CDR1 is SGHNT and CDR2 YYREEE (reference sequence). Repertoires were generated with immunoSEQ multiplex PCR, while TCRdb's copy carries only in-frame clones and drops some. Of 30,000 to 40,000 clones in the sample, just over 70% were seen once. Roughly 2 micrograms of genomic DNA, which was extracted from cryopreserved PBMCs, served as the material used for the TCR beta libraries. This clone was found a few times. The V call is TRBV5-4, the J call TRBJ1-4; D possibly corresponds to TRBD1 (5 bases). This material consisted of PBMCs, taken at disease progression, from a patient treated with ibrutinib. The sequence came from a human donor with chronic lymphocytic leukemia. Here the CDR3 DNA reads TGTGCCAGCAGCCCCGGGGGGAATCGGGAAAAACTGTTTTTT. Translated: CASSPGGNREKLFF.